These 8 T cell receptor beta chains share one sample of origin, sequenced in a study of T cell responses to AZD1222 COVID-19 vaccine. Some clones are missing from TCRdb's copy, which holds only in-frame ones; the method was immunoSEQ multiplex PCR. The sample shows 99,000 or so clones, roughly 82% of them seen only once. This material consisted of peripheral blood, taken on day 0 of AZD1222 vaccination. These receptors were obtained from an adult in good health.

V gene TRBV10-1 combines with J gene TRBJ2-1, with D hard to call. Between the trimmed V and J ends, which lost 0 bases and 4 bases, there was a span of 13 bases. This CDR3 has 16 residues. Germline assignment: CDR1 WNHNN and CDR2 SYGVQD (reference sequence). The CDR3 spells CASSESWQVGYNEQFF. CDR3 coding DNA: TGCGCCAGCAGTGAGTCGTGGCAGGTAGGATACAATGAGCAGTTCTTC.

The chain combines TRBV5-1 with TRBJ1-2, with D possibly TRBD1 on 6 matching bases. The V and J ends lost 5 bases and 4 bases respectively, with 21 bases between them. The CDR3 is made up of 16 amino acids. Per germline, CDR1 SGHRS and CDR2 YFSETQ. CDR3 DNA: TGCGCCAGCAGGCTCTACCAAGGGGGGGGCACCTATGGCTACACCTTC. Encoded protein: CASRLYQGGGTYGYTF. Full variable domain (rest looked up from reference TRBV5-1 and TRBJ1-2): KAGVTQTPRYLIKTRGQQVTLSCSPISGHRSVSWYQQTPGQGLQFLFEYFSETQRNKGNFPGRFSGRQFSNSRSEMNVSTLELGDSALYLCASRLYQGGGTYGYTFGSGTRLTVV.

This sequence joins TRBV4-2 and TRBJ2-2; TRBD1 agrees at 7 bases. The germline V gene encodes CDR1 LGHNA and CDR2 YNFKEQ. Trimming at V came to 2 bases and at J to 6 bases, leaving 6 bases not matched to a gene. This CDR3 has 15 amino acids. The CDR3 loop reads CASSQFRGMAGELFF. For the CDR3, the DNA is TGTGCCAGCAGCCAATTCAGGGGGATGGCCGGGGAGCTGTTTTTT.

The V gene is TRBV7-2, the J gene TRBJ2-7; 7 bases line up with TRBD2. CDR3 size: 14 residues. V lost 5 bases, J lost 7 bases, and 11 bases stayed unmatched. CDR1 is SGHTA, CDR2 FQGNSA, per germline. The CDR3 protein is CASSEQGGGEEQYF. DNA for the CDR3: TGTGCCAGCAGCGAGCAGGGTGGGGGGGAAGAGCAGTACTTC.

The genes are TRBV5-1 and TRBJ1-2; TRBD1 matches 9 bases. Trimming cost V 1 base and J 7 bases; bases outside gene matches: 5. Germline V gene lookup returns CDR1 SGHRS and CDR2 YFSETQ. The CDR3 is made up of 14 amino acids. The CDR3 nucleotides are TGCGCCAGCAGCTTGCAGACAGGGGGGGTTGGCTACACCTTC. Its translation is CASSLQTGGVGYTF.

This rearrangement joins TRBV4-2 to TRBJ2-3; 8 bases align to TRBD2. CDR1 and CDR2 from the germline V gene are LGHNA and YNFKEQ. CDR3 length: 16 residues. After removal of 7 bases from V and 4 bases from J, the junction contained 13 bases not matched to a gene. The CDR3, as DNA: TGTGCCAGCACCTCGTCGGGGGGGCTTCGGTCAGATACGCAGTATTTT. Residues: CASTSSGGLRSDTQYF.

The chain is built from TRBV28 and TRBJ1-2; possible D gene TRBD1, 5 bases. The CDR3 is made up of 15 amino acids. From germline, CDR1 is MDHEN and CDR2 SYDVKM. Trimming removed 6 bases from V and 2 bases from J, with 16 bases in between. In nucleotides, the CDR3 is TGTGCCAGCAGCAGACCGGGGACGGAGAACTATGGCTACACCTTC. This translates into CASSRPGTENYGYTF.

V and J are TRBV5-6 and TRBJ1-2, with TRBD1 as a possible D gene (6 bases). Germline CDR1 is SGHDT and CDR2 is YYEEEE. The CDR3 totals 14 residues. The ends were cut back, 2 bases at V and 8 bases at J, with 16 bases in the middle. The CDR3 nucleotides read TGTGCCAGCAGCTTCAGGGGCCAGGGTATAGGCTACACCTTC. It translates to CASSFRGQGIGYTF.